Listed below are T cell receptor beta chains from one sample, sequenced in a study of stem cell transplantation in POMP-related autoinflammatory disease. The repertoire was sequenced with immunoSEQ multiplex PCR; TCRdb's copy has only in-frame clones and lacks some. The sample carries tens of thousands of clones, approximately 91% recorded once. The sequencing here drew on CD4+ T cells from PBMCs, taken after stem cell transplantation. Receptors originate from a human patient with POMP-related autoinflammation and immune dysregulation (PRAID). Some T cells may possibly be graft donor cells. Both conserved end residues are trimmed from each CDR3.

j_call v_call cdr3_aa
TRBJ2-2 TRBV7-9 ASSLVSVWDLRSTGELF
TRBJ2-5 TRBV15 ATSRVAGGGLSETQY
TRBJ2-2 TRBV5-1 ASSLTPQGTGELF
TRBJ2-2 TRBV9 ASSAVPTGELF
TRBJ1-6 TRBV5-1 ASSSGRSPLH
TRBJ2-1 TRBV7-8 ASSLRDRRGNEQF
TRBJ1-2 TRBV5-1 ASSLYPGQGNYGYT
TRBJ1-2 TRBV5-1 ASSLGGTNYGYT
TRBJ1-2 TRBV5-1 ASSLGGGGDYGYT
TRBJ1-5 TRBV2 ASSVGSGQFGQPQH
TRBJ2-7 TRBV28 ASNEGGRYEQY
TRBJ2-1 TRBV5-1 ASSLARGYEQF
TRBJ1-5 TRBV6-6 ASSYFQGVGNQPQH
TRBJ2-3 TRBV5-1 ASSAARTDTQY
TRBJ2-2 TRBV3-1/TRBV3-2 ASSRSSGSTGELF
TRBJ2-5 TRBV18 ASSLRTDREETQY
TRBJ2-2 TRBV13 ASSLRTFGTAYTGELF
TRBJ2-5 TRBV9 ASSVGLASEAQY
TRBJ1-1 TRBV28 ASSSPRGGGTEAF